Below, 24 T cell receptor beta chains from the same sample are listed, as sequenced in a study of T cells in Graves' hyperthyroidism and ophthalmopathy. Amplified TCR beta CDR3 regions came from RNA transcripts. Researchers ran a first-round RT-PCR on the TCR CDR3 using the HTBI primer set. TCRdb re-derived calls from the multiplex PCR reads in MiXCR, one entry per CDR3 protein. The sample consists of about 260,000 distinct CDR3 sequences, roughly 22% of them appearing once. The sequenced sample was blood. The receptors come from a man in his thirties or forties with Graves' ophthalmopathy.

The V call is TRBV15, the J call TRBJ1-6; D may be TRBD1 (6 bases). In germline, CDR1 is LNHNV, CDR2 YYDKDF (reference sequence). The V gene lost 5 bases and the J gene lost 9 bases, with 14 bases spanning the gap. This CDR3 has 14 amino acids. The CDR3 reads CATSGAGESSPLHF. The CDR3 region has the DNA TGTGCCACCAGCGGGGCAGGGGAGAGTTCACCCCTCCACTTT.

As to this clonotype: This sequence may be a read error, since a much larger clone differs from it by one base. V gene TRBV6-1 combines with J gene TRBJ2-1, with 11 bases lining up with TRBD2. The J call could be wrong; TRBJ2-7 is a better fit for the DNA end. Germline V gene lookup returns CDR1 MNHNS and CDR2 SASEGT. This CDR3 spans 15 amino acids. The CDR3 protein is CASRRSGTSGNEQYF. CDR3 DNA sequence: TGTGCCAGCAGACGATCCGGGACTAGCGGCAATGAGCAGTACTTC.

This clonotype was seen ten or more times. The genes are TRBV2 and TRBJ1-2; a weak D match, TRBD1 (5 bases). This CDR3 is 14 amino acids long. V dropped 2 bases and J dropped 5 bases, with 12 bases sitting between them. CDR1 and CDR2 (germline): SNHLY, FYNNEI. The CDR3 coding sequence is TGTGCCAGCAGTGAATCGTCGGGACCTTATGGCTACACCTTC. Translated: CASSESSGPYGYTF.

J is TRBJ2-7 and V is TRBV7-3; D not resolved. The V gene's germline CDR1 is SGHTA and CDR2 FQGTGA. This CDR3 comprises 15 residues. V was pared by 6 bases and J by 0 bases, with 15 bases between. The CDR3 here is CASSLKIGTSYEQYF. The CDR3 nucleotides read TGTGCCAGCAGTCTAAAGATCGGCACCTCCTACGAGCAGTACTTC.

On this clonotype: A much larger clone differs by one base, so this may be a read error. This is likely a read error, given that the CDR3 carries no conserved phenylalanine or tryptophan at its end. V usage is TRBV12-3 or TRBV12-4 and J usage is TRBJ2-1; D might be TRBD2 (6 bases). The V end was cut by 1 base, the J end by 4 bases, with 20 bases between. The length of the CDR3 is 18 residues. The CDR3 reads CASSLETRERVGYNEQFL. The CDR3 DNA reads as TGTGCCAGCAGTTTAGAGACCCGGGAGAGAGTGGGGTACAATGAGCAGTTCCTC.

In this sample, this clonotype turned up a few times. V usage is TRBV19 and J usage is TRBJ1-1; D is possibly TRBD1 (6 bases). The germline CDR1 and CDR2 sequences are LNHDA and SQIVND (reference sequence). CDR3 length: 13 residues. V lost 7 bases, J lost 1 base, and 10 bases lay in between. CDR3 DNA sequence: TGTGCCAGTATGGAGACAGGGAACACTGAAGCTTTCTTT. It encodes CASMETGNTEAFF.

This clonotype has a handful of counts. This sequence joins TRBV2 and TRBJ2-1; 9 nucleotides align to TRBD2. This CDR3 is built from 18 residues. Trimming at V came to 10 bases and at J to 0 bases, leaving 16 bases not matched to a gene. Germline V gives CDR1 SNHLY, CDR2 FYNNEI. CDR3 amino acids: CAIQGDLAGIRSYNEQFF. CDR3 DNA sequence: TGTGCCATCCAGGGGGATCTAGCGGGAATACGCTCCTACAATGAGCAGTTCTTC. The whole variable domain, remainder taken from reference TRBV2 and TRBJ2-1, is EPEVTQTPSHQVTQMGQEVILRCVPISNHLYFYWYRQILGQKVEFLVSFYNNEISEKSEIFDDQFSVERPDGSNFTLKIRSTKLEDSAMYFCAIQGDLAGIRSYNEQFFGPGTRLTVL.

This clonotype has just a few counts. The gene calls are TRBV18 and TRBJ2-3, with TRBD1 matching 11 bases. Trimming removed 3 bases from V and 5 bases from J; junction bases left unmatched: 1. CDR1 and CDR2 (germline): KGHSH, LQKENI. CDR3 length equals 14 residues. The CDR3 loop reads CASSPGTGGDTQYF. The CDR3 DNA follows: TGTGCCAGCTCACCCGGGACAGGGGGAGATACGCAGTATTTT.

This clonotype was counted ten times or more. The chain joins TRBV7-3 to TRBJ2-1, with 11 bases fitting TRBD2. Germline V gene sequence: CDR1 SGHTA, CDR2 FQGTGA. V was clipped by 3 bases and J by 2 bases; unmatched bases: 3. The CDR3 totals 16 residues. The CDR3 sequence is CASSLTSGKAYNEQFF. Here the CDR3 DNA reads TGTGCCAGCAGCTTGACTAGCGGGAAAGCCTACAATGAGCAGTTCTTC.

This clonotype appeared many times. The chain carries TRBV11-2 and TRBJ2-1, with TRBD2 matching over 9 bases. This CDR3 contains 15 residues. The junction had 15 bases not matched to a gene; V was cut back by 8 bases and J by 10 bases. CDR1 SGHAT and CDR2 FQNNGV come from the germline V gene. CDR3: CASRPRLAGNGEQFF. In nucleotides, the CDR3 is TGTGCCAGCCGACCCCGGCTAGCGGGAAATGGGGAGCAGTTCTTC.

This chain links TRBV20-1 with TRBJ2-7, with TRBD2 matching over 8 bases. The CDR3 is 12 amino acids. Trimming at V came to 6 bases and at J to 6 bases, leaving 7 bases not matched to a gene. CDR1 and CDR2 from the germline V gene are DFQATT and SNEGSKA (reference sequence). The CDR3 DNA sequence: TGCAGTGCAAATGGACTAGCTTCCGAGCAGTACTTC. Translation gives CSANGLASEQYF.

About this clonotype itself: Since a much larger clone is just one base distant, this may be a read error. The rearrangement links TRBV3-1 to TRBJ1-5; TRBD1 matches 7 bases. The CDR3 is 13 residues long. In germline, CDR1 is LGHDT, CDR2 YNNKEL (reference sequence). The CDR3 spells CAGSQRQGQPQHF. CDR3 sequence (DNA): TGTGCCGGCAGCCAGCGACAGGGCCAGCCCCAGCATTTT.

This clonotype turned up a few times. The chain links TRBV28 to TRBJ1-5; 7 bases agree with TRBD1. Per the germline V gene, CDR1 is MDHEN and CDR2 is SYDVKM. V was clipped by 6 bases and J by 0 bases; unmatched bases: 11. This CDR3 region has 17 residues. The CDR3 loop is CASRTGTENYSNQPQHF. The CDR3 region has the DNA TGTGCCAGCAGAACCGGGACAGAAAATTATAGCAATCAGCCCCAGCATTTT.

This chain links TRBV5-1 with TRBJ2-3; 8 bases are shared with TRBD2. V was clipped by 2 bases and J by 2 bases; unmatched bases: 7. The CDR3 has 16 residues. Looked up from germline, CDR1 is SGHRS and CDR2 is YFSETQ. The CDR3 coding sequence is TGCGCCAGCAGCTTACGGGGGGGTGTTAACACAGATACGCAGTATTTT. Amino acids: CASSLRGGVNTDTQYF.

This clonotype occurred a few times. The chain uses TRBV28 and TRBJ1-5; 7 positions match TRBD1. This CDR3 comprises 14 residues. V lost 5 bases to trimming and J lost 7 bases; unmatched junction nucleotides: 8. Germline V CDR1 and CDR2: MDHEN, SYDVKM. The CDR3 region is CASSGAGGMQPQHF. CDR3 DNA: TGTGCCAGCAGTGGGGCAGGGGGGATGCAGCCCCAGCATTTT.

The V call is TRBV2, the J call TRBJ1-5, with D uncertain. V was clipped by 2 bases and J by 1 base, with 9 bases between them. The CDR3 is made up of 15 amino acids. Per germline, CDR1 SNHLY and CDR2 FYNNEI. The CDR3 sequence: CASSERRGSNQPQHF. For the CDR3, the DNA is TGTGCCAGCAGTGAACGCCGGGGAAGCAATCAGCCCCAGCATTTT.

The genes are TRBV12-3 or TRBV12-4 and TRBJ1-3; maybe TRBD1 (5 bases). The CDR3 totals 15 residues. The ends were cut back, 8 bases at V and 5 bases at J, with 19 bases in the middle. CDR3 DNA sequence: TGTGCCAGCGGGGGGGACCTCGATGATAGAAACACCATATATTTT. Translated: CASGGDLDDRNTIYF.

This clonotype was picked up many times. The chain uses TRBV28 and TRBJ1-1; 8 nucleotides line up with TRBD1. Germline-derived CDR1 and CDR2 are MDHEN and SYDVKM. V lost 5 bases, J lost 6 bases, and 11 bases stayed unmatched. The CDR3 has 15 amino acids. The CDR3 loop is CASSPPGTGGAEAFF. In nucleotides, the CDR3 is TGTGCCAGCAGTCCACCCGGGACAGGTGGTGCTGAAGCTTTCTTT. The whole variable domain, filled in from reference TRBV28 and TRBJ1-1, reads DVKVTQSSRYLVKRTGEKVFLECVQDMDHENMFWYRQDPGLGLRLIYFSYDVKMKEKGDIPEGYSVSREKKERFSLILESASTNQTSMYLCASSPPGTGGAEAFFGQGTRLTVV.

This clonotype turned up a few times. This chain links TRBV20-1 with TRBJ2-3; the match to TRBD2 covers 10 bases. This CDR3 has 17 residues. Losses at the gene ends were 6 bases for V and 0 bases for J; bases not matched to a gene: 12. CDR1 DFQATT and CDR2 SNEGSKA come from the germline V gene (reference sequence). The CDR3: CSAAPFETSGSTDTQYF. CDR3 coding DNA: TGCAGTGCAGCCCCCTTTGAGACTAGCGGGAGCACAGATACGCAGTATTTT.

The table lists this clonotype with many counts. This chain connects TRBV7-3 to TRBJ2-1; TRBD1 is a possible D gene (7 bases). Germline CDR1 reads SGHTA; CDR2 reads FQGTGA. V lost 2 bases and J lost 6, with 11 bases in between. This CDR3 is 14 amino acids long. In nucleotides, the CDR3 is TGTGCCAGCAGCTTAGGCCAGGGGGGCAATGAGCAGTTCTTC. Its translation is CASSLGQGGNEQFF.

V gene TRBV5-1 combines with J gene TRBJ2-4; TRBD1 or TRBD2 may be the D gene (5 bases each). The V end was cut by 4 bases, the J end by 4 bases, with 15 bases between. CDR3 size: 15 residues. In germline, CDR1 is SGHRS, CDR2 YFSETQ. CDR3 nucleotides: TGCGCCAGCAGCGCCACCGGGACGCCGAAAAACATTCAGTACTTC. It encodes CASSATGTPKNIQYF.

The chain has TRBV5-5 and TRBJ2-7; the D is unclear. Trimming took 2 bases from V and 5 from J, leaving 11 bases between them. The CDR3 has 13 amino acids. Germline V gene data show CDR1 as SGHKS and CDR2 as YYEKEE (reference sequence). The DNA for the CDR3 is TGTGCCAGCAGCTTTATTGAGACACACGAGCAGTACTTC. It is translated as CASSFIETHEQYF.

This clonotype was seen more than once but under ten times. The chain employs TRBV20-1 and TRBJ1-1; D is unclear. The CDR3 length is 14 residues. CDR1 and CDR2 (germline): DFQATT, SNEGSKA (reference sequence). Deletions cut 1 base from V and 1 base from J, with 10 bases between. The CDR3 loop is CSARGGSRNTEAFF. CDR3 in DNA: TGCAGTGCTAGAGGAGGTTCAAGGAACACTGAAGCTTTCTTT.

On this clonotype itself: A much larger clonotype is one base distant, so this may be a read error. No conserved phenylalanine or tryptophan ends this CDR3, so it is likely a read error. This rearrangement joins TRBV6-1 to TRBJ2-7; 8 nucleotides agree with TRBD2. The germline V gene has CDR1 MNHNS and CDR2 SASEGT. The CDR3 runs 16 residues. Germline trimming cut 6 bases from V and 0 bases from J; bases unmatched to any gene: 10. CDR3: CASRTTGTRISYEQYL. In nucleotides, the CDR3 is TGTGCCAGCAGAACTACCGGGACTAGAATCTCCTACGAGCAGTACCTC.